These 21 T cell receptor beta chains originate from one sample sequenced in a study of cytomegalovirus exposure and HLA in healthy donors. PCR primers comprised 60 Vbeta and 13 Jbeta primers. TCRdb's table, derived via immunoSEQ multiplex PCR, lists solely in-frame clones and lacks some. The sample consists of more than 85,000 clones, roughly 76% of them appearing once. The specimen was PBMCs. These receptors all stem from a female donor in good health and CMV-seronegative.

The gene calls are TRBV7-8 and TRBJ2-7; D might be TRBD2 (5 bases). The germline V gene encodes CDR1 SGHVS and CDR2 FQNEAQ. This CDR3 contains 14 residues. V was pared by 3 bases and J by 4 bases, with 13 bases between. For the CDR3, the DNA is TGTGCCAGCAGCTTGGCTGTAGGGAGTTACGAGCAGTACTTC. Translating gives CASSLAVGSYEQYF.

This clone was seen a few times. J is TRBJ2-1 and V is TRBV15, with 8 bases matching TRBD1. The V gene end was trimmed by 0 bases and the J gene end by 0 bases; junction bases not matched to a gene: 7. This CDR3 is 18 amino acids long. The germline CDR1 and CDR2 sequences are LNHNV and YYDKDF (reference sequence). CDR3 sequence reads: CATSREAGGGFSYNEQFF. CDR3 sequence (DNA): TGTGCCACCAGCAGAGAAGCAGGGGGCGGCTTCTCCTACAATGAGCAGTTCTTC. Variable domain in full (rest from reference TRBV15 and TRBJ2-1): DAMVIQNPRYQVTQFGKPVTLSCSQTLNHNVMYWYQQKSSQAPKLLFHYYDKDFNNEADTPDNFQSRRPNTSFCFLDIRSPGLGDTAMYLCATSREAGGGFSYNEQFFGPGTRLTVL.

The rearrangement links TRBV6-5 to TRBJ2-4, with D possibly matching TRBD2 (5 bases). CDR3 length: 11 residues. Germline V gene lookup returns CDR1 MNHEY and CDR2 SVGAGI. V was cut by 5 bases and J by 7 bases, with 6 bases left in between. The CDR3 bases are TGTGCCAGCAGTCCGGGGAACATTCAGTACTTC. This codes for CASSPGNIQYF.

The chain combines TRBV7-9 with TRBJ2-7; 9 bases map to TRBD1. CDR1 and CDR2 (germline): SEHNR, FQNEAQ (reference sequence). The CDR3 contains 14 residues. V dropped 7 bases and J dropped 3; count of bases not matched to a gene: 7. The DNA of the CDR3 is TGTGCCAGCACCCCGACAGGGGGGGTCTACGAGCAGTACTTC. Translation: CASTPTGGVYEQYF.

Written as DNA, the CDR3 is TGCGCCAGCAGCTTCTCATCGGGATACACAGATACGCAGTATTTT. Amino acid sequence: CASSFSSGYTDTQYF. The chain joins TRBV5-1 to TRBJ2-3; possible D gene TRBD2, 5 bases. This CDR3 is 15 amino acids long. Between the trimmed V and J ends, which lost 2 bases and 2 bases, there was a span of 12 bases. Germline lookup yields CDR1 SGHRS and CDR2 YFSETQ.

The chain recombines TRBV5-1 with TRBJ1-4, with TRBD1 matching over 10 bases. The CDR3 loop spans 16 amino acids. CDR1 and CDR2 (germline): SGHRS, YFSETQ. With V trimmed by 4 bases and J by 3 bases, 6 bases remained unmatched. For the CDR3, the DNA is TGCGCCAGCAGCGGGGACAGGGGAGCGGCTAATGAAAAACTGTTTTTT. This sequence encodes CASSGDRGAANEKLFF.

The V gene is TRBV5-1, the J gene TRBJ2-1; weak D call: TRBD1 (6 bases). The germline V gene encodes CDR1 SGHRS and CDR2 YFSETQ. This CDR3 contains 13 residues. V was cut by 4 bases and J by 8 bases, with 13 bases left in between. The chain's CDR3 is CASSVTGSDEQFF. The CDR3 nucleotides are TGCGCCAGCAGCGTAACAGGGTCCGATGAGCAGTTCTTC.

The chain carries TRBV2 and TRBJ1-5; D not certain. This CDR3 contains 13 residues. Germline values: CDR1 SNHLY, CDR2 FYNNEI. The ends were cut back, 6 bases at V and 3 bases at J, with 9 bases in the middle. The CDR3 sequence: CASRREYNQPQHF. The CDR3 region has the DNA TGTGCCAGCAGGAGGGAGTACAATCAGCCCCAGCATTTT. The full variable domain, completed using reference TRBV2 and TRBJ1-5, is EPEVTQTPSHQVTQMGQEVILRCVPISNHLYFYWYRQILGQKVEFLVSFYNNEISEKSEIFDDQFSVERPDGSNFTLKIRSTKLEDSAMYFCASRREYNQPQHFGDGTRLSIL.

J is TRBJ2-7 and V is TRBV5-1, with a possible D match to TRBD1 (6 bases). CDR3 length: 14 residues. V was clipped by 5 bases and J by 0 bases, with 12 bases between them. Per germline, CDR1 SGHRS and CDR2 YFSETQ. The DNA for the CDR3 is TGCGCCAGCAGACAACAGGGCGTCTCCTACGAGCAGTACTTC. Amino acids: CASRQQGVSYEQYF.

In nucleotides, the CDR3 is TGTGCCAGCAGTCGTAGCGGGAGGGCCAACAATGAGCAGTTCTTC. Amino acid sequence: CASSRSGRANNEQFF. This chain joins TRBV28 and TRBJ2-1; the match to TRBD2 covers 11 bases. Germline CDR1 MDHEN, CDR2 SYDVKM. The CDR3 totals 15 residues. After removal of 5 bases from V and 5 bases from J, the junction contained 5 bases not matched to a gene.

The V gene is TRBV6-6, the J gene TRBJ2-2; 7 bases match TRBD2. Looked up from germline, CDR1 is MNHNY and CDR2 is SVGAGI (reference sequence). V was pared by 6 bases and J by 7 bases, with 8 bases of the junction left unmatched. The CDR3 spans 14 residues. CDR3 protein: CASRPRESNGELFF. Written as DNA, the CDR3 is TGTGCCAGCAGACCGCGGGAGTCGAACGGGGAGCTGTTTTTT.

V usage is TRBV30 and J usage is TRBJ1-5, with TRBD1 matching 8 bases. This CDR3 has 14 amino acids. CDR1 and CDR2 (germline): GTSNPN, SVGIG (reference sequence). Germline trimming cut 1 base from V and 4 bases from J; bases unmatched to any gene: 3. The CDR3 bases are TGTGCCTGGAGTGGAGGGACAGGTAATCAGCCCCAGCATTTT. This sequence encodes CAWSGGTGNQPQHF.

V usage is TRBV19 and J usage is TRBJ1-4; D is unresolved. CDR3 size: 14 residues. V was clipped by 7 bases and J by 7 bases, with 16 bases between them. The germline CDR1 and CDR2 sequences are LNHDA and SQIVND (reference sequence). CDR3 sequence reads: CASTSSKSGEKLFF. DNA for the CDR3: TGTGCCAGTACGAGTTCTAAATCGGGTGAAAAACTGTTTTTT. Variable domain in full (rest from reference TRBV19 and TRBJ1-4): DGGITQSPKYLFRKEGQNVTLSCEQNLNHDAMYWYRQDPGQGLRLIYYSQIVNDFQKGDIAEGYSVSREKKESFPLTVTSAQKNPTAFYLCASTSSKSGEKLFFGSGTQLSVL.

The V call is TRBV5-8, the J call TRBJ1-2, with 10 bases aligning to TRBD1. The germline gives CDR1 SGHTS, CDR2 YDEGEE. CDR3 length: 13 residues. V shed 4 bases and J 5 bases; nucleotides not matched to a gene: 2. The CDR3 nucleotides read TGTGCCAGCAGCCGGGACAGGGGATATGGCTACACCTTC. Amino acids: CASSRDRGYGYTF.

The gene calls are TRBV28 and TRBJ2-7, with a possible D match to TRBD1 (5 bases). The germline CDR1 and CDR2 sequences are MDHEN and SYDVKM. V was shortened by 6 bases and J by 2 bases, with 14 bases between the two germline ends. CDR3 size: 14 residues. CDR3 in amino acids: CASRPMTATYEQYF. CDR3 nucleotide sequence: TGTGCCAGCAGGCCCATGACAGCAACCTACGAGCAGTACTTC. Looking up the rest from reference TRBV28 and TRBJ2-7 gives the full variable domain: DVKVTQSSRYLVKRTGEKVFLECVQDMDHENMFWYRQDPGLGLRLIYFSYDVKMKEKGDIPEGYSVSREKKERFSLILESASTNQTSMYLCASRPMTATYEQYFGPGTRLTVT.

The chain has TRBV28 and TRBJ2-7, with a tentative D call TRBD2 (5 bases). Trimming cost V 5 bases and J 0 bases, with 20 bases left between them. The CDR3 consists of 17 residues. Per germline, CDR1 MDHEN and CDR2 SYDVKM. DNA of the CDR3: TGTGCCAGCAGTCTTACGAGGTATAGTAGCGACTCCTACGAGCAGTACTTC. This sequence encodes CASSLTRYSSDSYEQYF.

CDR3 in DNA: TGTGCCAGCAGGCGTTTAAATGAAAAACTGTTTTTT. Its protein is CASRRLNEKLFF. This chain joins TRBV7-2 and TRBJ1-4; D gene ambiguous. V lost 6 bases and J 5 bases, leaving 7 bases between the germline ends. The CDR3 covers 12 residues. Germline CDR1 and CDR2: SGHTA and FQGNSA.

This clone was seen a few times. The chain has TRBV4-1 and TRBJ1-5; the D is unclear. This CDR3 comprises 14 residues. Germline CDR1 MGHRA, CDR2 YSYEKL. Trimming pared 1 base from V and 7 bases from J, leaving 11 bases between. The DNA of the CDR3 is TGCGCCAGCAGCCAAGGACCATTGAGGCAGCCCCAGCATTTT. This translates into CASSQGPLRQPQHF.

The chain combines TRBV28 with TRBJ1-3; the match to TRBD1 covers 10 bases. There are 15 residues in the CDR3. Germline loops: CDR1 MDHEN, CDR2 SYDVKM. The V gene end was trimmed by 4 bases and the J gene end by 3 bases; junction bases not matched to a gene: 3. CDR3 loop: CASSSWTGGGNTIYF. The CDR3 DNA sequence: TGTGCCAGCAGTTCATGGACAGGGGGTGGAAACACCATATATTTT.

This clone was observed a few times. The chain recombines TRBV7-2 with TRBJ2-7; 7 bases align to TRBD1. J was trimmed by 5 bases and V by 3 bases; bases with no gene match: 4. CDR3 length equals 13 residues. CDR1 SGHTA and CDR2 FQGNSA come from the germline V gene. The CDR3 DNA is TGTGCCAGCAGCTTTGACAGGGAAAACGAGCAGTACTTC. Translation: CASSFDRENEQYF. The full variable domain, rest sourced from reference TRBV7-2 and TRBJ2-7, is GAGVSQSPSNKVTEKGKDVELRCDPISGHTALYWYRQSLGQGLEFLIYFQGNSAPDKSGLPSDRFSAERTGGSVSTLTIQRTQQEDSAVYLCASSFDRENEQYFGPGTRLTVT.

The rearrangement uses TRBV5-4 and TRBJ1-2; D unresolved. The CDR3 is 11 amino acids. V was cut by 4 bases and J by 4 bases, with 5 bases left in between. CDR1 is SGHNT, CDR2 YYREEE, per germline (reference sequence). Here the CDR3 reads CASSEGYGYTF. The CDR3 DNA is TGTGCCAGCAGCGAGGGCTATGGCTACACCTTC.